The 25 T cell receptor beta chains in this list originate from one sample, sequenced in a study of blood T cell repertoires in COVID-19. Some clones are missing from TCRdb's copy, which holds only in-frame ones; the method was immunoSEQ multiplex PCR. The table includes around 140,000 clones, about 91% detected once. Sequenced input: peripheral blood. Receptors were obtained from a human donor in a cohort sampled during active COVID-19.

The chain employs TRBV4-2 and TRBJ2-2; no reliable D call. This CDR3 spans 15 amino acids. V was shortened by 0 bases and J by 2 bases, with 7 bases between the two germline ends. The germline V gene encodes CDR1 LGHNA and CDR2 YNFKEQ. The CDR3 protein is CASSQEATNTGELFF. In nucleotides, the CDR3 is TGTGCCAGCAGCCAAGAAGCCACCAACACCGGGGAGCTGTTTTTT.

This clone was detected a few times. This chain connects TRBV11-3 to TRBJ2-2, with 10 bases aligning to TRBD2. The trim removed 6 bases at V and 5 bases at J, leaving 3 bases unmatched. From germline, CDR1 is SGHNT and CDR2 YENEEA. This CDR3 is built from 14 residues. CDR3: CASRRLAGTGELFF. The DNA of the CDR3 is TGTGCCAGCAGACGACTAGCGGGTACCGGGGAGCTGTTTTTT.

The rearrangement links TRBV4-3 to TRBJ1-3, with D tentatively TRBD1 (6 bases). Trimming shortened V by 0 bases and J by 2 bases, and 14 bases separated the two germline ends. The CDR3 extends over 17 amino acids. Germline V gene data show CDR1 as LGHNA and CDR2 as YSLEER. The CDR3 loop is CASSQERGAMTGNTIYF. The CDR3 coding sequence is TGCGCCAGCAGCCAAGAGCGGGGGGCGATGACTGGAAACACCATATATTTT.

The rearrangement uses TRBV25-1 and TRBJ2-2, with D tentatively TRBD1 (6 bases). V lost 3 bases to trimming and J lost 7 bases, with 12 bases between them. Germline values: CDR1 MGHDK, CDR2 SYGVNS. The CDR3 is 14 residues long. In DNA form, the CDR3 reads TGTGCCAGCAGTGACCAGGGGCGCGTCGGGGAGCTGTTTTTT. Protein: CASSDQGRVGELFF. Together with reference TRBV25-1 and TRBJ2-2, the CDR3 gives the full variable domain: EADIYQTPRYLVIGTGKKITLECSQTMGHDKMYWYQQDPGMELHLIHYSYGVNSTEKGDLSSESTVSRIRTEHFPLTLESARPSHTSQYLCASSDQGRVGELFFGEGSRLTVL.

J is TRBJ1-5 and V is TRBV10-3; 9 nucleotides match TRBD1. The V gene end was trimmed by 7 bases and the J gene end by 7 bases; junction bases not matched to a gene: 5. This CDR3 contains 13 residues. From germline, CDR1 is ENHRY and CDR2 SYGVKD. This CDR3 is CAITPDRGQPQHF. The CDR3 bases are TGTGCCATCACCCCGGACAGGGGCCAGCCCCAGCATTTT.

The chain joins TRBV5-1 to TRBJ2-5; D not certain. Trimming cost V 4 bases and J 2 bases, with 3 bases left between them. The CDR3 totals 11 residues. Germline V CDR1 and CDR2: SGHRS, YFSETQ. CDR3 bases: TGCGCCAGCAGCCAGCAAGAGACCCAGTACTTC. Its translation is CASSQQETQYF.

The gene calls are TRBV30 and TRBJ1-1; D remains ambiguous. Germline V gene lookup returns CDR1 GTSNPN and CDR2 SVGIG (reference sequence). CDR3 length equals 11 residues. V dropped 3 bases and J dropped 5 bases, with 7 bases sitting between them. In DNA, the CDR3 is TGTGCCTGGAGGGGGAGGACTGAAGCTTTCTTT. Its translation is CAWRGRTEAFF.

Comments on this clone: The sample holds other DNA sequences that translate to the same CDR3. The gene calls are TRBV25-1 and TRBJ1-1; D is perhaps TRBD1 (6 bases). The CDR3 has 13 residues. The germline V gene encodes CDR1 MGHDK and CDR2 SYGVNS. The V end lost 6 bases, the J end lost 1 base, and 9 bases lay between the germline ends. The CDR3 spells CASSSTGNTEAFF. CDR3 coding DNA: TGTGCCAGCAGCTCGACAGGGAACACTGAAGCTTTCTTT.

The gene calls are TRBV5-6 and TRBJ1-4, with TRBD1 matching 7 bases. Germline V gene lookup returns CDR1 SGHDT and CDR2 YYEEEE. The V and J ends lost 3 bases and 3 bases, in that order; junction bases with no gene match: 8. This CDR3 has 16 amino acids. CDR3 sequence: CASSSTGRGANEKLFF. CDR3 nucleotide sequence: TGTGCCAGCAGCTCCACGGGCAGGGGGGCTAATGAAAAACTGTTTTTT.

The rearrangement links TRBV29-1 to TRBJ2-7; 7 nucleotides match TRBD1. The length of the CDR3 is 12 residues. Trimming took 6 bases from V and 2 from J; bases not matched to a gene: 4. CDR1 is SQVTM, CDR2 ANQGSEA, per germline. CDR3 sequence: CSVRTGTYEQYF. The CDR3 nucleotides are TGCAGCGTCCGGACAGGAACCTACGAGCAGTACTTC.

The V call is TRBV2, the J call TRBJ1-5, with 9 bases fitting TRBD1. The germline gives CDR1 SNHLY, CDR2 FYNNEI. Losses at the gene ends were 7 bases for V and 1 base for J; bases not matched to a gene: 5. This CDR3 is built from 15 residues. The CDR3 is CASTEDRGSNQPQHF. The CDR3 nucleotides are TGTGCCAGCACCGAGGACAGGGGCAGCAATCAGCCCCAGCATTTT.

The rearrangement joins TRBV5-1 to TRBJ1-6; TRBD1 agrees at 9 bases. The ends lost 4 bases at V and 7 bases at J; junction bases unmatched: 3. The CDR3 consists of 14 residues. Germline V gene sequence: CDR1 SGHRS, CDR2 YFSETQ. The CDR3 reads CASSAGTGNSPLHF. CDR3 nucleotide sequence: TGCGCCAGCAGCGCCGGGACAGGGAATTCACCCCTCCACTTT.

The genes are TRBV9 and TRBJ2-7, with TRBD1 as a possible D gene (5 bases). CDR1 and CDR2 (germline): SGDLS, YYNGEE. Between the trimmed V and J ends, which lost 3 bases and 0 bases, there was a span of 10 bases. The CDR3 spans 14 residues. The chain's CDR3 is CASSGAGSSYEQYF. The CDR3 DNA reads TGTGCCAGCAGCGGGGCAGGGTCCTCCTACGAGCAGTACTTC.

The chain recombines TRBV7-9 with TRBJ2-2; TRBD2 aligns across 11 bases. The CDR3 runs to 16 residues. The V segment lost 6 bases and the J segment 4 bases; nucleotides outside the gene matches: 7. CDR1 and CDR2 from the germline V gene are SEHNR and FQNEAQ (reference sequence). This chain's CDR3 is CASSSGLAGRTGELFF. DNA of the CDR3: TGTGCCAGCAGTAGTGGACTAGCGGGCCGCACCGGGGAGCTGTTTTTT.

This clone showed up just a few times. The chain combines TRBV5-1 with TRBJ2-5, with 8 bases aligning to TRBD2. Germline values: CDR1 SGHRS, CDR2 YFSETQ. The J segment lost 5 bases and the V segment lost 3 bases, leaving 15 bases of the junction unmatched. CDR3 size: 17 residues. In DNA, the CDR3 is TGCGCCAGCAGCTATCGCCCTTCCGGGGGGGGCCGGGAGACCCAGTACTTC. It yields the protein CASSYRPSGGGRETQYF.

V usage is TRBV7-8 and J usage is TRBJ2-5; D not certain. The CDR3 contains 16 residues. Trimming removed 5 bases from V and 1 base from J, with 17 bases in between. Germline loops: CDR1 SGHVS, CDR2 FQNEAQ. For the CDR3, the DNA is TGTGCCAGCAGCCAATTGGTACACCTGATCCAAGAGACCCAGTACTTC. This codes for CASSQLVHLIQETQYF.

The chain combines TRBV18 with TRBJ2-4; maybe TRBD2 (7 bases). Per the germline V gene, CDR1 is KGHSH and CDR2 is LQKENI. Trimming stripped 3 bases from V and 9 bases from J, with 21 bases between. The CDR3 loop spans 16 amino acids. This CDR3 is CASSPGGTFTGAIQYF. CDR3 in DNA: TGTGCCAGCTCACCCGGGGGGACATTTACGGGAGCCATTCAGTACTTC.

The J gene is TRBJ1-2, the V gene TRBV18; TRBD1 matches at 11 bases. Unmatched junction bases numbered 6, after V lost 5 bases and J lost 7 bases. Germline loops: CDR1 KGHSH, CDR2 LQKENI. The CDR3 contains 14 residues. CDR3 nucleotide sequence: TGTGCCAGCTCATCGAATGGACAGGGGGCTGGCTACACCTTC. Translated, it gives CASSSNGQGAGYTF. The variable domain in full, with the rest retrieved from reference TRBV18 and TRBJ1-2, is NAGVMQNPRHLVRRRGQEARLRCSPMKGHSHVYWYRQLPEEGLKFMVYLQKENIIDESGMPKERFSAEFPKEGPSILRIQQVVRGDSAAYFCASSSNGQGAGYTFGSGTRLTVV.

The chain combines TRBV21-1 with TRBJ2-1; the table gives TRBD1 as D, unverified against the DNA. TRBV21-1 is classified as a pseudogene. CDR3 length: 14 amino acids. In DNA, the CDR3 is TGTGCCAGCAGCTCCGGACAGGCTGGGAATGAGCAGTTCTTC. It yields the protein CASSSGQAGNEQFF.

This clone was seen once. Other nucleotide sequences from this sample produce the same CDR3. J is TRBJ1-6 and V is TRBV7-2; 9 nucleotides line up with TRBD1. CDR1 is SGHTA, CDR2 FQGNSA, per germline. With V trimmed by 6 bases and J by 15 bases, 12 bases remained unmatched. The CDR3 extends over 14 amino acids. The CDR3 DNA is TGTGCCAGCAGTTACCCGGGACAGGGCCATGTCCTCCACTTT. Amino acids: CASSYPGQGHVLHF.

J is TRBJ2-1 and V is TRBV7-6; D is possibly TRBD2 (6 bases). Germline assignment: CDR1 SGHVS and CDR2 FNYEAQ. The CDR3 consists of 15 residues. Trimming took off 1 base at V and 4 bases at J, with 11 bases between the two ends. CDR3 DNA: TGTGCCAGCAGCTTAGTGGCGGGGCTGTACAATGAGCAGTTCTTC. It translates to CASSLVAGLYNEQFF.

The rearrangement uses TRBV11-1 and TRBJ1-1, with 7 nucleotides matching TRBD1. Germline CDR1 is SGHAT and CDR2 is FQDESV (reference sequence). The CDR3 consists of 12 residues. Trimming at V came to 5 bases and at J to 7 bases, leaving 4 bases not matched to a gene. CDR3 sequence reads: CASSNRGYEAFF. CDR3 nucleotide sequence: TGTGCCAGCAGCAACAGGGGCTATGAAGCTTTCTTT.

The chain uses TRBV4-2 and TRBJ2-3; no clear D gene. Germline V gene data show CDR1 as LGHNA and CDR2 as YNFKEQ. Trimming removed 0 bases from V and 10 bases from J, with 17 bases in between. The CDR3 is 15 amino acids. DNA of the CDR3: TGTGCCAGCAGCCAAGATCTTCGGAGCAGTGAAGCGCAGTATTTT. It encodes CASSQDLRSSEAQYF.

The J gene is TRBJ2-5, the V gene TRBV5-1, with D uncertain. Germline V gene lookup returns CDR1 SGHRS and CDR2 YFSETQ. The CDR3 length is 11 residues. V was trimmed by 5 bases and J by 4 bases, leaving 6 bases between them. CDR3 DNA: TGCGCCAGCAGAGAGGCAGAGACCCAGTACTTC. Amino acids: CASREAETQYF.

The chain is built from TRBV6-5 and TRBJ2-1; TRBD1 matches at 12 bases. The V segment lost 6 bases and the J segment 6 bases; nucleotides outside the gene matches: 3. This CDR3 comprises 14 residues. From germline, CDR1 is MNHEY and CDR2 SVGAGI. CDR3 residues: CASRGTGGLNEQFF. The CDR3 DNA is TGTGCCAGCAGGGGGACAGGGGGCCTCAATGAGCAGTTCTTC.